This T cell receptor (beta chain) was identified during a study of blood T cell repertoires in COVID-19. As for the study in general: Italy, Spain and the United States were the sources of the convalescent and acute COVID-19 samples. T cells, B-cell-depleted T cells, or PBMCs supplied cDNA or gDNA.

Repertoires were generated with immunoSEQ multiplex PCR, while TCRdb's copy carries only in-frame clones and drops some. The sample has over 150,000 clones; about 88% are singletons. The CDR3 is made up of 17 amino acids. Germline lookup yields CDR1 KGHSH and CDR2 LQKENI. Trimming took 1 base from V and 2 from J; bases not matched to a gene: 6. Specimen: peripheral blood. The sequence was obtained from a man aged 30-40 years with acute or convalescent COVID-19. The J gene is TRBJ2-1, the V gene TRBV18, with TRBD2 matching 9 bases. The CDR3: CASSPLGGGATYNEQFF. The CDR3 coding sequence is TGTGCCAGCTCACCACTAGGCGGGGGGGCCACCTACAATGAGCAGTTCTTC. The variable domain in full, completed from reference TRBV18 and TRBJ2-1, reads NAGVMQNPRHLVRRRGQEARLRCSPMKGHSHVYWYRQLPEEGLKFMVYLQKENIIDESGMPKERFSAEFPKEGPSILRIQQVVRGDSAAYFCASSPLGGGATYNEQFFGPGTRLTVL.